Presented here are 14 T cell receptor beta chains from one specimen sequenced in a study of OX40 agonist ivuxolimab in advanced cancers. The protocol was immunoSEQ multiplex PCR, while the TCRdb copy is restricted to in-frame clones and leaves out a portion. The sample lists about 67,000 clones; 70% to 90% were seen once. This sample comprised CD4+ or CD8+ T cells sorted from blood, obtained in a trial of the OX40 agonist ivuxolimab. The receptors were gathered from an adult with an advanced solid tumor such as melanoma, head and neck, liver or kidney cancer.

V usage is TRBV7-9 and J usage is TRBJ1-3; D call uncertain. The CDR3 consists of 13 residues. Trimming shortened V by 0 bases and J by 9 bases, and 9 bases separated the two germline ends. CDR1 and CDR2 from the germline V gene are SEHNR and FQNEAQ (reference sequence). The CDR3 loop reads CASSLALPSTIYF. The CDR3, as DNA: TGTGCCAGCAGCTTAGCCCTCCCGAGCACCATATATTTT.

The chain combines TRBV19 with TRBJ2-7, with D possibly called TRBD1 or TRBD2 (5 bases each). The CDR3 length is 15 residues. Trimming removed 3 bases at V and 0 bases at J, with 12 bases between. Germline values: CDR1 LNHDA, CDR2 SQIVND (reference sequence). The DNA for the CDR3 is TGTGCCAGTAGTATTGAGGGGCGGAGCTCCTACGAGCAGTACTTC. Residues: CASSIEGRSSYEQYF.

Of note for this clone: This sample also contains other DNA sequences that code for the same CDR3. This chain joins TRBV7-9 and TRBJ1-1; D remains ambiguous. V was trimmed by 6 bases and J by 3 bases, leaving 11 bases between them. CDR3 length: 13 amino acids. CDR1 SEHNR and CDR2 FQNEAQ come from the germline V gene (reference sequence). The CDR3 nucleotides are TGTGCCAGCAGTCCGCTGGCCGACACTGAAGCTTTCTTT. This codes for CASSPLADTEAFF.

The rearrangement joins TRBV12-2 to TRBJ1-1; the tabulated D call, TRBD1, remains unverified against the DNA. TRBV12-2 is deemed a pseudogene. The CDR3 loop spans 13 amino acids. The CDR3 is CATSWTGRIEAFF. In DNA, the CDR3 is TGTGCAACCTCTTGGACAGGCCGGATTGAGGCTTTCTTT.

As DNA, the CDR3 is TGTGCCAGCAGAGGGGGCGGATCCAAAAACATTCAGTACTTC. Translation gives CASRGGGSKNIQYF. The rearrangement joins TRBV28 to TRBJ2-4; 7 nucleotides line up with TRBD1. Germline CDR1 MDHEN, CDR2 SYDVKM. The CDR3 has 14 residues. After removal of 6 bases from V and 2 bases from J, the junction contained 4 bases not matched to a gene.

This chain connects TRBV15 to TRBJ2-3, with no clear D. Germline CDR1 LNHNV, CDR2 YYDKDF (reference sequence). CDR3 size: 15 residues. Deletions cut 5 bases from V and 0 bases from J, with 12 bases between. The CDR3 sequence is CATSSFPRSTDTQYF. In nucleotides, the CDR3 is TGTGCCACCAGCTCTTTCCCTAGGAGCACAGATACGCAGTATTTT.

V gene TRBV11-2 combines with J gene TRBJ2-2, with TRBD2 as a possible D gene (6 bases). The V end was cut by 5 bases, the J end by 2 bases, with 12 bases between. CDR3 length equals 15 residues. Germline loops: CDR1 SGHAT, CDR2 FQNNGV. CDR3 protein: CASSPRTINTGELFF. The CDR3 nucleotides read TGTGCCAGCAGCCCACGGACTATTAACACCGGGGAGCTGTTTTTT.

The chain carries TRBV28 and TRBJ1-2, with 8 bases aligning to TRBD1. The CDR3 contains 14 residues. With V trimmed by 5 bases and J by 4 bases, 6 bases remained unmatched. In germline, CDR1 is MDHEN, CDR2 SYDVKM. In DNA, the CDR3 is TGTGCCAGCAGTCCAGGGGGCAGTCCCTATGGCTACACCTTC. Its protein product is CASSPGGSPYGYTF.

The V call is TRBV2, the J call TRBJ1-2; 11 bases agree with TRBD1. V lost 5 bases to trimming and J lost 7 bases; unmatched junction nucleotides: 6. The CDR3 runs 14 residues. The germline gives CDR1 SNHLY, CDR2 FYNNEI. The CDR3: CASSRDRGESGYTF. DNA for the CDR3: TGTGCCAGCAGTCGGGACAGGGGGGAGAGTGGCTACACCTTC.

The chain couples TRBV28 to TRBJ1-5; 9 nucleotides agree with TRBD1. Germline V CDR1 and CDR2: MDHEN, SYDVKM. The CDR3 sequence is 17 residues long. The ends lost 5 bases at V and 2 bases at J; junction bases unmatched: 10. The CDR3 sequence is CASSKTGGAVGNQPQHF. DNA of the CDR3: TGTGCCAGCAGTAAAACAGGGGGCGCCGTGGGCAATCAGCCCCAGCATTTT.

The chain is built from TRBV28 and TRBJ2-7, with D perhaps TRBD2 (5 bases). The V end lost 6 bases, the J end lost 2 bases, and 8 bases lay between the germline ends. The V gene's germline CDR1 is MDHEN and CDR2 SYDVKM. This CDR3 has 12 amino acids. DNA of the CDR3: TGTGCCAGCAGCCCGGGAACCTACGAGCAGTACTTC. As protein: CASSPGTYEQYF. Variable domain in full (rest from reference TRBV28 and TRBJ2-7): DVKVTQSSRYLVKRTGEKVFLECVQDMDHENMFWYRQDPGLGLRLIYFSYDVKMKEKGDIPEGYSVSREKKERFSLILESASTNQTSMYLCASSPGTYEQYFGPGTRLTVT.

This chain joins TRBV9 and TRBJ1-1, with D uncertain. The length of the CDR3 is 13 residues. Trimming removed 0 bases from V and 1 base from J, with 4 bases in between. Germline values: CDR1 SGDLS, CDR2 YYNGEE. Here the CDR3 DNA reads TGTGCCAGCAGCGTAGAAGGGAACACTGAAGCTTTCTTT. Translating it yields CASSVEGNTEAFF.

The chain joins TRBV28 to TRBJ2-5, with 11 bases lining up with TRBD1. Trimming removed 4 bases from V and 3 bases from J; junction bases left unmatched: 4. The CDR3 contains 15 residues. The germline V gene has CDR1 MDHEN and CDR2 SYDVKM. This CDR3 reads CASSSPGQGEETQYF. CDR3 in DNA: TGTGCCAGCAGTTCGCCGGGACAGGGGGAAGAGACCCAGTACTTC. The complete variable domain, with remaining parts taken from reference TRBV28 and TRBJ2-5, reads DVKVTQSSRYLVKRTGEKVFLECVQDMDHENMFWYRQDPGLGLRLIYFSYDVKMKEKGDIPEGYSVSREKKERFSLILESASTNQTSMYLCASSSPGQGEETQYFGPGTRLLVL.

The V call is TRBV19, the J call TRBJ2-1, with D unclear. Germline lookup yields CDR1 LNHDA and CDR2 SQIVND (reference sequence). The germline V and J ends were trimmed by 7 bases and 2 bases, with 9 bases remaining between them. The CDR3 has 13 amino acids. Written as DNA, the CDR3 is TGTGCCAGTAAAGACAATGCCTACAATGAGCAGTTCTTC. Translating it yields CASKDNAYNEQFF.